Following are 15 T cell receptor beta chains from one sample sequenced in a study of T-cell reconstitution after alpha-beta-depleted transplantation in children. Preparation of the TCRbeta library used unique molecular identifiers. TCRdb re-derived calls from the PCR reads in MiXCR, one entry per CDR3 protein. Of about 98,000 distinct CDR3 sequences in the sample, more than 20% were seen once. The starting material was PBMCs, obtained before TCRalphabeta/CD19-depleted stem cell transplant. These receptors were taken from a boy aged 2 to 9 with acute lymphoblastic leukemia, due to receive a stem cell transplant.

This clonotype was observed a handful of times. J is TRBJ1-5 and V is TRBV6-1, with D possibly matching TRBD1 (6 bases). Germline-derived CDR1 and CDR2 are MNHNS and SASEGT. V dropped 6 bases and J dropped 4 bases, with 16 bases sitting between them. There are 15 residues in the CDR3. The CDR3 loop is CASRTYRTANQPQHF. The CDR3 nucleotides read TGTGCCAGCAGAACTTATAGGACAGCTAATCAGCCCCAGCATTTT.

The chain carries TRBV7-2 and TRBJ2-3; 8 bases map to TRBD2. Trimming removed 2 bases from V and 2 bases from J; junction bases left unmatched: 6. In germline, CDR1 is SGHTA, CDR2 FQGNSA. The CDR3 is 16 amino acids. This chain's CDR3 is CASSLLAGLYTDTQYF. The CDR3 region has the DNA TGTGCCAGCAGCTTATTAGCGGGACTTTACACAGATACGCAGTATTTT.

J is TRBJ1-1 and V is TRBV29-1, with D hard to call. The germline gives CDR1 SQVTM, CDR2 ANQGSEA. V was trimmed by 4 bases and J by 6 bases, leaving 18 bases between them. The CDR3 is 14 amino acids. The CDR3 coding sequence is TGCAGCGTTGTTGTCCCCTCGCAAGGGCCTGAAGCTTTCTTT. It is translated as CSVVVPSQGPEAFF.

The chain joins TRBV20-1 to TRBJ2-5; no clear D. CDR1 is DFQATT and CDR2 is SNEGSKA in the germline V gene (reference sequence). The CDR3 is 10 residues long. Deletions cut 6 bases from V and 5 bases from J, with 7 bases between. The CDR3 region has the DNA TGCAGTGCCCATAGGGAGACCCAGTACTTC. Amino acid sequence: CSAHRETQYF.

This chain links TRBV28 with TRBJ2-7, with a possible D match to TRBD1 (6 bases). Germline V CDR1 and CDR2: MDHEN, SYDVKM. This CDR3 has 15 residues. Trimming cost V 8 bases and J 0 bases, with 17 bases left between them. CDR3 in amino acids: CASHDRRISSYEQYF. DNA of the CDR3: TGTGCCAGCCATGACAGGCGGATTAGCTCCTACGAGCAGTACTTC. Using reference TRBV28 and TRBJ2-7 for the parts outside the CDR3, the full variable domain is DVKVTQSSRYLVKRTGEKVFLECVQDMDHENMFWYRQDPGLGLRLIYFSYDVKMKEKGDIPEGYSVSREKKERFSLILESASTNQTSMYLCASHDRRISSYEQYFGPGTRLTVT.

The chain employs TRBV3-1 and TRBJ2-5; weak D call: TRBD1 (5 bases). V was cut by 5 bases and J by 4 bases, with 11 bases left in between. The germline V gene encodes CDR1 LGHDT and CDR2 YNNKEL (reference sequence). The CDR3 extends over 13 amino acids. The CDR3 here is CASSFNRRETQYF. CDR3 sequence (DNA): TGTGCCAGCAGCTTTAACAGGAGAGAGACCCAGTACTTC.

This clonotype was seen only a few times. V and J are TRBV3-1 and TRBJ2-1; possibly TRBD1 for D (6 bases). CDR3 size: 16 residues. V was clipped by 0 bases and J by 0 bases, with 9 bases between them. The germline gives CDR1 LGHDT, CDR2 YNNKEL (reference sequence). The CDR3 spells CASSQDRQVSYNEQFF. DNA of the CDR3: TGTGCCAGCAGCCAAGATCGACAGGTCTCCTACAATGAGCAGTTCTTC.

The chain uses TRBV9 and TRBJ2-7; D is perhaps TRBD2 (6 bases). The germline V and J ends were trimmed by 0 bases and 0 bases, with 10 bases remaining between them. There are 15 residues in the CDR3. Germline CDR1 reads SGDLS; CDR2 reads YYNGEE. CDR3 nucleotide sequence: TGTGCCAGCAGCGTAGTTAGCGGACCCTCCTACGAGCAGTACTTC. It translates to CASSVVSGPSYEQYF.

CDR3 in amino acids: CASSLGQSATNEKLFF. The CDR3 DNA reads TGCGCCAGCAGCTTGGGGCAGAGTGCAACTAATGAAAAACTGTTTTTT. The rearrangement joins TRBV5-1 to TRBJ1-4; no clear D. Trimming removed 0 bases from V and 0 bases from J, with 9 bases in between. This CDR3 is built from 16 residues. Per the germline V gene, CDR1 is SGHRS and CDR2 is YFSETQ.

This clonotype came up once. The CDR3 DNA reads as TGCAGTGCTCATTCGTGGACCCGGGGAGGGGGTCCCCTAGAGACCCAGTACTTC. Protein product: CSAHSWTRGGGPLETQYF. The chain has TRBV20-1 and TRBJ2-5; tentatively, D is TRBD2 (7 bases). Germline values: CDR1 DFQATT, CDR2 SNEGSKA (reference sequence). CDR3 length: 18 amino acids. V was trimmed by 5 bases and J by 4 bases, leaving 29 bases between them.

This clonotype was counted between two and nine times. The V and J genes are TRBV7-2 and TRBJ2-1, with TRBD1 matching over 8 bases. V was clipped by 3 bases and J by 9 bases; unmatched bases: 1. Germline V gene lookup returns CDR1 SGHTA and CDR2 FQGNSA. There are 12 residues in the CDR3. The CDR3 coding sequence is TGTGCCAGCAGCTTCAGGGGGCCTGAGCAGTTCTTC. Translated: CASSFRGPEQFF.

This clonotype was picked up a small number of times. One junction end does not reproduce the germline sequence, and a read error may be involved. J is TRBJ1-1 and V is TRBV5-1; perhaps TRBD1 as D (6 bases). Germline V gives CDR1 SGHRS, CDR2 YFSETQ. The CDR3 covers 12 residues. The CDR3: CASSRETGAFYF. The CDR3 coding sequence is TGCGCCAGCAGCAGAGAGACGGGGGCTTTCTACTTT.

The chain carries TRBV10-3 and TRBJ2-1; TRBD2 agrees at 11 bases. The CDR3 runs to 15 residues. V gave up 6 bases and J gave up 5 bases; unmatched junction bases: 6. CDR1 ENHRY and CDR2 SYGVKD come from the germline V gene. Here the CDR3 reads CAIRGTSGGNNEQFF. In DNA, the CDR3 is TGTGCCATCAGGGGGACTAGCGGAGGAAACAATGAGCAGTTCTTC.

The genes are TRBV4-3 and TRBJ2-7; 12 bases fit TRBD2. This CDR3 comprises 16 residues. In germline, CDR1 is LGHNA, CDR2 YSLEER. V was pared by 1 base and J by 5 bases, with 6 bases of the junction left unmatched. The CDR3 region has the DNA TGCGCCAGCAGCCAAGGCGCTAGCGGGAGGGCCGACGAGCAGTACTTC. Its protein is CASSQGASGRADEQYF.

This clonotype has just a few counts. Germline is not matched at one junction end, which may reflect a read error. The chain is built from TRBV7-9 and TRBJ2-1; D not certain. Per the germline V gene, CDR1 is SEHNR and CDR2 is FQNEAQ (reference sequence). The CDR3 has 11 amino acids. The CDR3 nucleotides are TGTGCCAGCCCCAATAGGAATGAGCAGTCCTTC. It codes for CASPNRNEQSF. The variable domain in full, completed from reference TRBV7-9 and TRBJ2-1, reads DTGVSQNPRHKITKRGQNVTFRCDPISEHNRLYWYRQTLGQGPEFLTYFQNEAQLEKSRLLSDRFSAERPKGSFSTLEIQRTEQGDSAMYLCASPNRNEQSFGPGTRLTVL.